A selection of T cell receptor beta chains follows, all from one sample in a study of human T cells and chemical hapten exposure. MiXCR was run by TCRdb on the RACE reads, yielding one entry per CDR3 protein. Of about 360,000 distinct CDR3 sequences detected, approximately 4.4% appear once; the ten largest clones hold roughly 2.4%. The sequences come from whole blood, collected in connection with sensitization to the hapten diphenylcyclopropenone (DPC). The receptors stem from a woman aged 45 to 65 with alopecia areata. Some clones in this sample may be carry-over from other donors' samples. Each CDR3 is given with its conserved first and last residue. Each record gives: J gene, D gene, V gene, CDR3 protein. D genes are given only for firm matches.

TRBJ2-7 TRBD2 TRBV20-1 CSAPGLAGGPKGYEQYF
TRBJ1-6 TRBD1 TRBV9 CASSGGQISPLHF
TRBJ1-1 - TRBV4-2 CASSQVTETEAFF
TRBJ2-5 TRBD1 TRBV29-1 CSVQGAIGETQYF
TRBJ1-5 TRBD1 TRBV5-5 CASSLDTGVQPQHF
TRBJ1-1 - TRBV7-2 CASSLAILSGTEAFF
TRBJ2-2 - TRBV9 CASSVNMDSANTGELFF
TRBJ2-1 - TRBV11-2 CATLPGGTYNEQFF
TRBJ2-7 - TRBV24-1 CATSGDTGFEQYF
TRBJ2-2 - TRBV7-7 CASSSGTPTGELFF
TRBJ1-5 TRBD1 TRBV2 CASSVGDRGNQPQHF
TRBJ2-6 - TRBV4-2 CASSQATGANVLTF
TRBJ2-3 - TRBV9 CASSVAGTSTDTQYF
TRBJ2-1 TRBD2 TRBV20-1 CSARDPGTRVYNEQFF
TRBJ1-1 - TRBV12-3/TRBV12-4 CASSPRTGGGGTEAFF
TRBJ1-2 - TRBV5-6 CASSQQDRAFYGYTF
TRBJ2-7 TRBD2 TRBV9 CASSPLAGDRYEQYF
TRBJ1-2 TRBD1 TRBV11-2 CASRMTGSLNYGYTF
TRBJ2-7 TRBD1 TRBV13 CASSLLGQAYEQYF
TRBJ2-1 TRBD2 TRBV4-2 CASSQDVAGGLYNEQFF
TRBJ1-5 - TRBV12-5 CASGTDPNQPQHF
TRBJ2-2 TRBD2 TRBV11-2 CASSLDPGGTGELFF
TRBJ1-2 - TRBV29-1 CSVGGTITHGYTF
TRBJ2-7 TRBD2 TRBV20-1 CSARDLAGEQYF
TRBJ1-1 TRBD1 TRBV20-1 CSARGPGQGVNTEAFF
TRBJ2-3 - TRBV10-3 CAINRLGTDTQYF
TRBJ2-1 TRBD2 TRBV11-2 CASSFRPPLAGVVNNEQFF
TRBJ2-7 TRBD2 TRBV7-9 CASSGLAGMGQYF
TRBJ2-6 - TRBV12-5 CASGLPGANVLTF
TRBJ2-1 - TRBV27 CASSQPRTLSGDEQFF
TRBJ2-3 - TRBV19 CASSISRVDPDTQYF
TRBJ1-5 - TRBV24-1 CATSDHDQPQHF
TRBJ1-1 - TRBV29-1 CSVTADTGIEAFF
TRBJ2-1 - TRBV12-3/TRBV12-4 CASSPAYNEQFF
TRBJ2-7 - TRBV5-1 CASSPGPPREQYF
TRBJ2-1 TRBD2 TRBV4-1 CASSPTAGTSGYNEQFF
TRBJ2-2 - TRBV3-1 CASSSDYNTGELFF
TRBJ2-3 TRBD2 TRBV18 CASSRKSGGTDTQYF
TRBJ2-1 - TRBV24-1 CATSPGAYNEQFF
TRBJ2-3 - TRBV9 CASSVEGGGPDTQYF
TRBJ2-6 - TRBV6-5 CASSSTALSVLTF
TRBJ1-2 - TRBV6-2/TRBV6-3 CASSNRATVASGYTF
TRBJ1-5 - TRBV7-2 CASSLSPGSNQPQHF
TRBJ2-7 TRBD2 TRBV30 CASAGSQIVNEQYF
TRBJ1-1 - TRBV6-5 CASSDDRNTEAFF
TRBJ2-7 - TRBV12-3/TRBV12-4 CASSFHGTHDGNYEQYF
TRBJ2-7 TRBD1 TRBV13 CASSLRRTGQGTYEQYF
TRBJ2-5 - TRBV2 CASSEVLTGVETQYF
TRBJ2-5 TRBD2 TRBV5-1 CASTPSGGAPFDETQYF